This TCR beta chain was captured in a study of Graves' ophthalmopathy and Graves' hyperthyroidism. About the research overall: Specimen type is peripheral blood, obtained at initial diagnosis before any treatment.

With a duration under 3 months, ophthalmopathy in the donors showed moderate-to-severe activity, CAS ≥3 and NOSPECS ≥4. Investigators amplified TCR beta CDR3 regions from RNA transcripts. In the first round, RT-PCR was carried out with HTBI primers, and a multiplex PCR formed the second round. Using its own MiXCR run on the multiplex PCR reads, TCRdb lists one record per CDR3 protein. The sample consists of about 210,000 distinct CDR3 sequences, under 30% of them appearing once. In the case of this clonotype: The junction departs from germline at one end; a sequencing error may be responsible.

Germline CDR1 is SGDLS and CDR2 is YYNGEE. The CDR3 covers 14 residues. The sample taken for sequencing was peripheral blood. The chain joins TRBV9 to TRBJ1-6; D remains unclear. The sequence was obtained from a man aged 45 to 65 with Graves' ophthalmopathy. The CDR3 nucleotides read TGTGCAAGCAGCGGCAGTATCTATAATTCACCCCTCCACTTT. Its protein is CASSGSIYNSPLHF.